The next 6 T cell receptor beta chains were all read from a single sample in a study of vaccination and CD4 T cells after COVID-19. These receptors are not linked to any known antigen. The Oncomine TCR Beta short-read assay generated sequence data from the DNA of cultured CD4+ T cells. TCRdb reprocessed the PCR reads via MiXCR and lists one record per CDR3 protein. The table includes 6,500 to 7,500 distinct CDR3 sequences, more than 55% detected once. Treatment denoted: approximately 11-day PBMC culture with coronavirus spike peptide pools or control peptides (ViraFEST assay). Material for sequencing was CD4+ T cells from blood, cultured in vitro. The receptors were sampled from a human donor who had recovered from COVID-19.

The chain recombines TRBV12-3 or TRBV12-4 with TRBJ1-1; D is ambiguous. V was trimmed by 7 bases and J by 5 bases, leaving 17 bases between them. This CDR3 is built from 14 residues. The CDR3 DNA is TGTGCCAGCAATGATATAGGGAGGGCAACTGAAGCTTTCTTT. It yields the protein CASNDIGRATEAFF.

The chain links TRBV11-3 to TRBJ2-1, with unresolved D. CDR3 length: 15 amino acids. Trimming stripped 2 bases from V and 5 bases from J, with 13 bases between. Germline V gene data show CDR1 as SGHNT and CDR2 as YENEEA. CDR3 bases: TGTGCCAGCAGCTTATCCCCGGTCGCTGACAATGAGCAGTTCTTC. Translated: CASSLSPVADNEQFF.

The V and J genes are TRBV19 and TRBJ2-5, with 7 bases matching TRBD2. Trimming took 7 bases from V and 7 from J; bases not matched to a gene: 21. The germline gives CDR1 LNHDA, CDR2 SQIVND (reference sequence). This CDR3 comprises 17 residues. The CDR3 protein is CASTPSGRESPRGTQYF. CDR3 in DNA: TGTGCCAGTACTCCCTCCGGGCGGGAGAGCCCGAGGGGGACCCAGTACTTC. The full variable domain, with the rest looked up from reference TRBV19 and TRBJ2-5, is DGGITQSPKYLFRKEGQNVTLSCEQNLNHDAMYWYRQDPGQGLRLIYYSQIVNDFQKGDIAEGYSVSREKKESFPLTVTSAQKNPTAFYLCASTPSGRESPRGTQYFGPGTRLLVL.

This clonotype qualifies as large. A read error may produce the germline difference seen at one junction end. The chain joins TRBV7-2 to TRBJ2-1; weak D call: TRBD2 (5 bases). The germline V gene encodes CDR1 SGHTA and CDR2 FQGNSA. The CDR3 has 16 residues. CDR3 coding DNA: TGTGCCAGCAGCCTAGCAAAGACCCGCTCCTACAATGAGCAGTTCTTC. Amino acids: CASSLAKTRSYNEQFF.

V is TRBV7-6 and J is TRBJ1-5, with D unresolved. Germline V gene lookup returns CDR1 SGHVS and CDR2 FNYEAQ. This CDR3 is built from 13 residues. V dropped 1 base and J dropped 4 bases, with 5 bases sitting between them. CDR3 region: CASSLDGNQPQHF. The DNA for the CDR3 is TGTGCCAGCAGCTTAGACGGGAATCAGCCCCAGCATTTT.

The gene calls are TRBV7-6 and TRBJ2-7, with D possibly matching TRBD2 (7 bases). The CDR3 runs to 16 residues. V was clipped by 2 bases and J by 5 bases, with 19 bases between them. Germline-derived CDR1 and CDR2 are SGHVS and FNYEAQ. DNA for the CDR3: TGTGCCAGCAGCTTAATGCCGGAGGGGGGGGGCCACGAGCAGTACTTC. It specifies CASSLMPEGGGHEQYF.